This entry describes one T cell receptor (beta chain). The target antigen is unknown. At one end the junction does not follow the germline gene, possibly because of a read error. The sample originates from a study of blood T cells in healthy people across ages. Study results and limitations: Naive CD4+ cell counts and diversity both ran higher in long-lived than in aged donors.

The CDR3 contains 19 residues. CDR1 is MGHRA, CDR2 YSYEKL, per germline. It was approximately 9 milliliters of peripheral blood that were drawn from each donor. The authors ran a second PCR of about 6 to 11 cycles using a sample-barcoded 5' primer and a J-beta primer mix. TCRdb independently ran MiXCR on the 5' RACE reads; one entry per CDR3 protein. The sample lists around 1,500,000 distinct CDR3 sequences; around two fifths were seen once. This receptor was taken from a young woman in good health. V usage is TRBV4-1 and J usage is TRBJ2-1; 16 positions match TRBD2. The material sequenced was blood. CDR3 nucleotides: TGCGCCAGCAGCCCGGGACTAGCGGGAGGGGTCCTCTCCTTCAATGAGCAGTTCTTC. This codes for CASSPGLAGGVLSFNEQFF.